This T cell receptor beta chain was recorded in a study of OX40 agonist ivuxolimab in advanced cancers. Study-wide points: Not determined was the antigen specificity of the expanded peripheral T cells.

V was clipped by 5 bases and J by 4 bases, with 15 bases between them. The CDR3 extends over 14 amino acids. Germline CDR1 and CDR2: MNHEY and SMNVEV (reference sequence). Comment on this clone: The antigen is unknown.

Clones were read by immunoSEQ multiplex PCR, and TCRdb kept only the in-frame ones, dropping some. The sample has just over 14,000 clones; 80% are singletons. V is TRBV27 and J is TRBJ2-7, with D possibly TRBD1 on 6 matching bases. The source of this sequence is an adult with an advanced solid tumor such as melanoma, head and neck, liver or kidney cancer. Sequencing used CD4+ or CD8+ T cells sorted from blood, obtained in a trial of the OX40 agonist ivuxolimab. The CDR3 spells CASSLGPGAYEQYF. CDR3 in DNA: TGTGCCAGCAGTCTCGGGCCAGGGGCGTACGAGCAGTACTTC.